The 4 T cell receptor beta chains below come from one sample, sequenced in a study of blood T cell repertoires in COVID-19. Sequencing was performed with immunoSEQ multiplex PCR; in TCRdb, only in-frame clones are kept and a portion is missing. The sample lists tens of thousands of clones; roughly 88% were seen once. Specimen: peripheral blood. The origin of the receptors is a man older than 75 with active or convalescent COVID-19.

This chain joins TRBV5-1 and TRBJ2-5, with a weak D call TRBD1 (6 bases). Looked up from germline, CDR1 is SGHRS and CDR2 is YFSETQ. Trimming cost V 1 base and J 1 base, with 11 bases left between them. This CDR3 region has 15 residues. In DNA, the CDR3 is TGCGCCAGCAGCTTGACCGGGACACTCCAAGAGACCCAGTACTTC. This encodes CASSLTGTLQETQYF. Complete variable domain (other parts from reference TRBV5-1 and TRBJ2-5): KAGVTQTPRYLIKTRGQQVTLSCSPISGHRSVSWYQQTPGQGLQFLFEYFSETQRNKGNFPGRFSGRQFSNSRSEMNVSTLELGDSALYLCASSLTGTLQETQYFGPGTRLLVL.

V and J are TRBV6-1 and TRBJ2-7; TRBD1 agrees at 9 bases. This CDR3 is 15 amino acids long. Germline V gene data show CDR1 as MNHNS and CDR2 as SASEGT. V gave up 3 bases and J gave up 5 bases; unmatched junction bases: 8. In DNA, the CDR3 is TGTGCCAGCAGTGACCTACAGGGGGCGCGCGACGAGCAGTACTTC. Translation gives CASSDLQGARDEQYF.

The chain joins TRBV5-1 to TRBJ2-2; D is unclear. V was pared by 4 bases and J by 4 bases, with 17 bases between. The CDR3 consists of 16 residues. Looked up from germline, CDR1 is SGHRS and CDR2 is YFSETQ. CDR3: CASSQPRSVGTGELFF. For the CDR3, the DNA is TGCGCCAGCAGCCAACCTCGGTCGGTCGGCACCGGGGAGCTGTTTTTT.

This clone has just one count. CDR3 residues: CASSLMALDEQYF. The CDR3 DNA sequence: TGTGCCAGCAGCTTAATGGCTCTAGACGAGCAGTACTTC. The chain links TRBV7-8 to TRBJ2-7, with unresolved D. Germline V lookup: CDR1 SGHVS, CDR2 FQNEAQ. V was shortened by 2 bases and J by 5 bases, with 10 bases between the two germline ends. CDR3 length equals 13 residues.